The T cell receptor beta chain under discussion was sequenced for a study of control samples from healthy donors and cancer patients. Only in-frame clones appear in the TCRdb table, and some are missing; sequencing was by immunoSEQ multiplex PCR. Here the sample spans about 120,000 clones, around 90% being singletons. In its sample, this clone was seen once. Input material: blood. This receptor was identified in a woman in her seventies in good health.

The CDR3 reads CASSQFPGTDTQYF. The DNA of the CDR3 is TGTGCCAGCAGCCAATTCCCTGGCACAGATACGCAGTATTTT. The V call is TRBV16, the J call TRBJ2-3, with no clear D. Trimming removed 1 base at V and 1 base at J, with 6 bases between. Per the germline V gene, CDR1 is KGHSY and CDR2 is FQNENV. This CDR3 is 14 amino acids long. The full variable domain, completed using reference TRBV16 and TRBJ2-3, is GEEVAQTPKHLVRGEGQKAKLYCAPIKGHSYVFWYQQVLKNEFKFLISFQNENVFDETGMPKERFSAKCLPNSPCSLEIQATKLEDSAVYFCASSQFPGTDTQYFGPGTRLTVL.